These 20 T cell receptor beta chains were all obtained from the same sample, sequenced in a study of pediatric ulcerative colitis (dated by TCRdb to about 2019). Library construction relied on the immunoSEQ multiplex PCR assay. Sourced from immuneACCESS, this table was stored by TCRdb with only in-frame sequences that have V and J called. A share of the clones is absent; for the studies checked, an unresolved V gene accounts for under half, and the remainder has no known explanation. Recorded for this sample are 54,000 or so clones; about nine tenths of them occurred a single time. The top ten constitute about 1.5% of the sample. Sequenced sample: blood. These TCRs come from a boy younger than 18 who was a control in a study of pediatric ulcerative colitis.

The chain is built from TRBV7-8 and TRBJ2-7; 7 bases map to TRBD2. This CDR3 contains 16 residues. Losses at the gene ends were 2 bases for V and 0 bases for J; bases not matched to a gene: 7. Germline CDR1 is SGHVS and CDR2 is FQNEAQ. In nucleotides, the CDR3 is TGTGCCAGCAGCTTAAGACGTCTAGCGGCCTCCTACGAGCAGTACTTC. Translated: CASSLRRLAASYEQYF.

The chain recombines TRBV4-1 with TRBJ1-1; D ambiguous. The CDR3 is made up of 13 amino acids. The germline V gene encodes CDR1 MGHRA and CDR2 YSYEKL. The germline V and J ends were trimmed by 3 bases and 4 bases, with 9 bases remaining between them. The CDR3 DNA reads as TGCGCCAGCAGCCATGTACTTGGCACTGAAGCTTTCTTT. As protein: CASSHVLGTEAFF.

DNA for the CDR3: TGTGCCAGCAGTCCCGGCCTGGCCAGGGTGAACACTGAAGCTTTCTTT. Its protein product is CASSPGLARVNTEAFF. The chain has TRBV28 and TRBJ1-1, with a tentative D call TRBD1 (5 bases). CDR1 is MDHEN, CDR2 SYDVKM, per germline. The CDR3 spans 16 residues. V lost 5 bases and J lost 0, with 16 bases in between.

The chain joins TRBV6-5 to TRBJ1-5; D call uncertain. The CDR3 is 15 residues long. Germline V lookup: CDR1 MNHEY, CDR2 SVGAGI. Trimming cost V 0 bases and J 5 bases, with 11 bases left between them. The CDR3 DNA follows: TGTGCCAGCAGTTACTCTGAGGAGGGCTATCAGCCCCAGCATTTT. This translates into CASSYSEEGYQPQHF.

The chain links TRBV12-5 to TRBJ1-1; D uncertain. Germline V gene sequence: CDR1 LGHNT, CDR2 FRNRAP. The CDR3 consists of 13 residues. V was trimmed by 5 bases and J by 3 bases, leaving 10 bases between them. The CDR3 region has the DNA TGTGCTAGTGGTAAGATAGGAGACACTGAAGCTTTCTTT. It encodes CASGKIGDTEAFF.

This rearrangement joins TRBV28 to TRBJ2-1, with 13 positions matching TRBD2. In germline, CDR1 is MDHEN, CDR2 SYDVKM. Trimming cost V 5 bases and J 4 bases; bases outside gene matches: 14. The CDR3 is made up of 19 amino acids. This chain's CDR3 is CASSRGDGLAGVLYNEQFF. The CDR3 DNA sequence: TGTGCCAGCAGTCGAGGGGATGGACTAGCGGGAGTTTTGTACAATGAGCAGTTCTTC.

The genes are TRBV6-1 and TRBJ1-5; a weak D match, TRBD1 (5 bases). Germline assignment: CDR1 MNHNS and CDR2 SASEGT. The CDR3 has 11 amino acids. V lost 3 bases and J 8 bases, leaving 5 bases between the germline ends. DNA for the CDR3: TGTGCCAGCAGTGAGGGGGAGCCCCAGCATTTT. Translating it yields CASSEGEPQHF.

V gene TRBV7-8 combines with J gene TRBJ2-7, with a possible D match to TRBD1 (6 bases). The length of the CDR3 is 15 residues. V was trimmed by 4 bases and J by 3 bases, leaving 16 bases between them. Per germline, CDR1 SGHVS and CDR2 FQNEAQ. The chain's CDR3 is CASSYPSGVGYEQYF. For the CDR3, the DNA is TGTGCCAGCAGCTATCCTTCAGGGGTTGGCTACGAGCAGTACTTC.

The chain has TRBV5-4 and TRBJ1-1; tentative D call: TRBD1 (6 bases). Between the trimmed V and J ends, which lost 4 bases and 1 base, there was a span of 20 bases. Germline lookup yields CDR1 SGHNT and CDR2 YYREEE (reference sequence). The CDR3 has 17 amino acids. CDR3 sequence reads: CASSRNLLATGNTEAFF. Here the CDR3 DNA reads TGTGCCAGCAGCCGTAATCTGCTAGCGACAGGGAACACTGAAGCTTTCTTT.

The chain carries TRBV19 and TRBJ1-5; 8 positions match TRBD1. Trimming took 6 bases from V and 6 from J; bases not matched to a gene: 7. Germline V gene lookup returns CDR1 LNHDA and CDR2 SQIVND (reference sequence). The CDR3 has 14 residues. In DNA form, the CDR3 reads TGTGCCAGTAGCGGTGGACAGGGCGCTCAGCCCCAGCATTTT. It codes for CASSGGQGAQPQHF.

CDR3 amino acids: CASSLNPQTGNTGELFF. The CDR3 DNA is TGTGCCAGCAGCTTAAACCCCCAAACAGGGAACACCGGGGAGCTGTTTTTT. The chain recombines TRBV7-9 with TRBJ2-2, with a possible D match to TRBD1 (5 bases). V lost 2 bases to trimming and J lost 1 base, with 14 bases between them. Germline CDR1 SEHNR, CDR2 FQNEAQ (reference sequence). The CDR3 consists of 17 residues.

This clone was picked up one time. The chain joins TRBV19 to TRBJ1-1; D perhaps matches TRBD1 (6 bases). The germline CDR1 and CDR2 sequences are LNHDA and SQIVND (reference sequence). The CDR3 has 15 residues. Deletions cut 3 bases from V and 5 bases from J, with 16 bases between. The CDR3 nucleotides read TGTGCCAGTAGTATTCAGGCGAGAGGGGGAACTGAAGCTTTCTTT. Its translation is CASSIQARGGTEAFF.

This chain connects TRBV19 to TRBJ2-3; tentative D call: TRBD1 (5 bases). Trimming left V 7 bases short and J 0 bases short, with 17 bases between. This CDR3 has 16 amino acids. The V gene's germline CDR1 is LNHDA and CDR2 SQIVND (reference sequence). CDR3 coding DNA: TGTGCCAGTAAACTCCGGGTGGCAGGGAGCACAGATACGCAGTATTTT. Translating gives CASKLRVAGSTDTQYF.

The chain carries TRBV11-2 and TRBJ2-7; the D call may be TRBD1 or TRBD2 (5 bases each). The CDR3 extends over 12 amino acids. V gave up 3 bases and J gave up 5 bases, with 8 bases separating them. Germline V lookup: CDR1 SGHAT, CDR2 FQNNGV. Here the CDR3 DNA reads TGTGCCAGCAGCTTCCAGGGACACGAGCAGTACTTC. Its protein is CASSFQGHEQYF.

The V gene is TRBV11-2, the J gene TRBJ2-1, with TRBD2 matching over 9 bases. The CDR3 totals 14 residues. Trimming cost V 9 bases and J 7 bases; bases outside gene matches: 10. Germline V gene data show CDR1 as SGHAT and CDR2 as FQNNGV. Here the CDR3 DNA reads TGTGCCAGTACGCGTCGACTAGCGGTAAATGAGCAGTTCTTC. This sequence encodes CASTRRLAVNEQFF.

This chain joins TRBV7-2 and TRBJ1-2; D gene ambiguous. Per germline, CDR1 SGHTA and CDR2 FQGNSA. V gave up 1 base and J gave up 2 bases, with 14 bases separating them. This CDR3 is built from 16 residues. The CDR3 sequence: CASSLGPRAGNYGYTF. Written as DNA, the CDR3 is TGTGCCAGCAGCTTAGGCCCTAGGGCGGGAAACTATGGCTACACCTTC.

The rearrangement links TRBV27 to TRBJ1-1; tentatively, D is TRBD1 (5 bases). CDR1 MNHEY and CDR2 SMNVEV come from the germline V gene (reference sequence). The CDR3 is 15 amino acids. Between the trimmed V and J ends, which lost 5 bases and 0 bases, there was a span of 13 bases. The CDR3 reads CASSLFQGLNTEAFF. CDR3 sequence (DNA): TGTGCCAGCAGTCTGTTCCAGGGTTTGAACACTGAAGCTTTCTTT.

CDR3 DNA: TGTGCCAGCAGTCCAACGGGACTAGCGGGAGCCACTGAGCAGTTCTTC. It codes for CASSPTGLAGATEQFF. The J gene is TRBJ2-1, the V gene TRBV27; 14 bases align to TRBD2. The germline V gene encodes CDR1 MNHEY and CDR2 SMNVEV (reference sequence). The CDR3 length is 16 residues. The V and J ends lost 5 bases and 9 bases, in that order; junction bases with no gene match: 9.

This clone was seen just once. This chain connects TRBV5-1 to TRBJ2-1; D is unresolved. Germline V gives CDR1 SGHRS, CDR2 YFSETQ. The V and J ends lost 2 bases and 9 bases respectively, with 9 bases between them. This CDR3 is 12 amino acids long. Here the CDR3 DNA reads TGCGCCAGCAGCTTATGGGGTAGTGAGCAGTTCTTC. Encoded protein: CASSLWGSEQFF.

The chain is built from TRBV29-1 and TRBJ1-1; unclear D gene. V lost 3 bases and J lost 0, with 5 bases in between. The CDR3 is made up of 12 amino acids. In germline, CDR1 is SQVTM, CDR2 ANQGSEA. CDR3 sequence (DNA): TGCAGCGTTGACGGAATGAACACTGAAGCTTTCTTT. Encoded protein: CSVDGMNTEAFF.